Listed below are T cell receptor beta chains from one sample, sequenced in a study of OX40 agonist ivuxolimab in advanced cancers. Clones were read by immunoSEQ multiplex PCR, and TCRdb kept only the in-frame ones, dropping some. The sample contains approximately 77,000 clones, around 85% of which appear only once. The sample consisted of CD4+ or CD8+ T cells sorted from blood, taken in a trial of the OX40 agonist ivuxolimab. These receptors all stem from an adult with an advanced solid tumor such as melanoma, head and neck, liver or kidney cancer. CDR3s include the opening cysteine and the closing phenylalanine or tryptophan. D genes are given only for firm matches. Some rows have no size entry. The others give once, few or many, or a class for an expanded clone.

13 NA TRBJ1-2 TRBV4-1 NA TGCGCCAGCAGCCAAGACGGACAGTATGGCTACACCTTC CASSQDGQYGYTF
14 NA TRBJ2-3 TRBV9 NA TGTGCCAGCAGCGTAGCTACCGGGGGAGATACGCAGTATTTT CASSVATGGDTQYF
16 NA TRBJ2-3 TRBV6-5 NA TGTGCCAGCAGTTACTCGGGCCTAGCCTTTACAGATACGCAGTATTTT CASSYSGLAFTDTQYF
13 NA TRBJ1-5 TRBV5-1 TRBD1 TGCGCCAGCAGCCGGGACAGCCTGGGGACCCAGCATTTT CASSRDSLGTQHF
14 NA TRBJ1-2 TRBV6-5 NA TGTGCCAGCAGTTACTCGAGGGTGCGGGGTGGCTACACCTTC CASSYSRVRGGYTF
14 NA TRBJ1-2 TRBV29-1 NA TGCAGCGTTGAAAATCCGTCTATGCGGTATGGCTACACCTTC CSVENPSMRYGYTF
11 NA TRBJ1-1 TRBV6-5 NA TGTGCCAGCAGTTTATACACTGAAGCTTTCTTT CASSLYTEAFF
15 few TRBJ1-5 TRBV19 TRBD1 TGTGCCAGTAGTATAGGGGGGCAGGGGGATCAGCCCCAGCATTTT CASSIGGQGDQPQHF
15 NA TRBJ2-2 TRBV5-6 NA TGTGCCAGCAGCTTTTTGGATTCGGACACCGGGGAGCTGTTTTTT CASSFLDSDTGELFF
14 NA TRBJ1-1 TRBV9 TRBD1 TGTGCCAGCAGCGTAGTGACAGGGGGCGGTGAAGCTTTCTTT CASSVVTGGGEAFF
14 NA TRBJ2-2 TRBV6-5 NA TGTGCCAGCAGGCCCAGCAGGGACACCGGGGAGCTGTTTTTT CASRPSRDTGELFF
16 NA TRBJ2-2 TRBV2 NA TGTGCCAGCGGACTTATGGAGGGGTATAATGGCGGGGAGCTGTTTTTT CASGLMEGYNGGELFF
12 NA TRBJ1-2 TRBV9 TRBD1 TGTGCCAGCAGCGTAGGGACAGGGGGAGGCACCTTC CASSVGTGGGTF
17 NA TRBJ2-3 TRBV15 TRBD2 TGTGCCACCAGCCCCCAACCCCTAGCGGGAGGGACAGATACGCAGTATTTT CATSPQPLAGGTDTQYF
17 once TRBJ2-5 TRBV27 NA TGTGCCAGCAGTTTAGGGACGGGTCCAGGGCTCCAAGAGACCCAGTACTTC CASSLGTGPGLQETQYF
15 few TRBJ1-1 TRBV18 NA TGTGCCAGCTCACCCTCGGGAAGCGTCAACACTGAAGCTTTCTTT CASSPSGSVNTEAFF
13 NA TRBJ1-1 TRBV6-5 TRBD1 TGTGCCAGCATTGACAGGGGGAACACTGAAGCTTTCTTT CASIDRGNTEAFF
13 NA TRBJ1-1 TRBV25-1 NA TGTGCCAGCAGTGCCCTCACGGGACCTGAAGCTTTCTTT CASSALTGPEAFF
12 NA TRBJ1-5 TRBV2 NA TGTGCCAGCAGTGGAGCGAATCAGCCCCAGCATTTT CASSGANQPQHF
15 once TRBJ1-6 TRBV11-2 NA TGTGCCAGCACCTTACAAGGGGGAAGCAATTCACCCCTCCACTTT CASTLQGGSNSPLHF
16 NA TRBJ1-2 TRBV7-3 NA TGTGCCAGCAGCTTACAGGGCACAGGAGCTAACTATGGCTACACCTTC CASSLQGTGANYGYTF
15 NA TRBJ2-2 TRBV5-5 NA TGTGCCAGCAGCTTTAACACGGAGAACACCGGGGAGCTGTTTTTT CASSFNTENTGELFF
17 NA TRBJ1-5 TRBV19 TRBD1 TGTGCCAGTAGTACTGCAGGGGGCGTAGGCCTCAATCAGCCCCAGCATTTT CASSTAGGVGLNQPQHF
12 NA TRBJ1-2 TRBV30 NA TGTGCCTGGAGTGTAGCGGTCTATGGCTACACCTTC CAWSVAVYGYTF
13 NA TRBJ2-7 TRBV6-5 NA TGTGCCAGCAGTTACTCTAGGGGGAACGAGCAGTACTTC CASSYSRGNEQYF
15 few TRBJ2-7 TRBV19 TRBD1 TGTGCCAGTAGTATCTCCGGGACAGGGGGATACGAGCAGTACTTC CASSISGTGGYEQYF
17 NA TRBJ2-5 TRBV13 NA TGTGCCAGCAGCGGGAGGAGAGGGGGGAGTCCCCAAGAGACCCAGTACTTC CASSGRRGGSPQETQYF
13 NA TRBJ1-2 TRBV14 NA TGTGCCAGCAGCCAAGTTGGACTAAGTGGCTACACCTTC CASSQVGLSGYTF
12 few TRBJ2-3 TRBV12-5 NA TGTGCTAGTGGCCTGAACACAGATACGCAGTATTTT CASGLNTDTQYF
14 NA TRBJ2-2 TRBV2 NA TGTGCCAGCAGTGGTCAGGGGAGCACCGGGGAGCTGTTTTTT CASSGQGSTGELFF
14 NA TRBJ2-2 TRBV10-3 TRBD1 TGTGCCATCAGTGAGGGACAGGGGGCCGGGGAGCTGTTTTTT CAISEGQGAGELFF
15 NA TRBJ1-4 TRBV6-6 TRBD1 TGTGCCAGCAGCCCACCACAGGGGAAGTGGGAAAAACTGTTTTTT CASSPPQGKWEKLFF
12 NA TRBJ2-3 TRBV7-9 NA TGTGCCAGCAGCTCCCTTACTGGTACGCAGTATTTT CASSSLTGTQYF
14 NA TRBJ1-2 TRBV6-5 NA TGTGCCAGCAGTTACGGGGGGACCAGGGGTGGCTACACCTTC CASSYGGTRGGYTF
14 NA TRBJ2-5 TRBV27 NA TGTGCCAGCAGTTTATCCGGGTCACGGGGGACCCAGTACTTC CASSLSGSRGTQYF
14 NA TRBJ2-3 TRBV28 NA TGTGCCAGCAGTGCCTCAGGGAGCACAGATACGCAGTATTTT CASSASGSTDTQYF
16 NA TRBJ1-4 TRBV5-1 NA TGCGCCAGCAGCCCCCCCTCCGGCAGGGTCGAGGAAAAACTGTTTTTT CASSPPSGRVEEKLFF
14 NA TRBJ2-5 TRBV6-1 NA TGTGCCAGCACGCGACAGGCCTCGCGAGAGACCCAGTACTTC CASTRQASRETQYF
16 few TRBJ2-5 TRBV5-4 NA TGTGCCAGCAGCTTGGACCCAACAGGGCACCAAGAGACCCAGTACTTC CASSLDPTGHQETQYF
12 once TRBJ2-3 TRBV11-2 NA TGTGCCAGCAGCTTAGCAGCAGATACGCAGTATTTT CASSLAADTQYF
13 NA TRBJ1-5 TRBV28 TRBD1 TGTGCCACCGTTTCAGGGGGCCATCAGCCCCAGCATTTT CATVSGGHQPQHF
14 NA TRBJ2-7 TRBV6-6 NA TGTGCCAGCAGTTACTCGGGCAACTCCTACGAGCAGTACTTC CASSYSGNSYEQYF
13 NA TRBJ1-4 TRBV6-5 TRBD1 TGTGCCACCCTGGACAGGGAAGGTGAAAAACTGTTTTTT CATLDREGEKLFF
14 NA TRBJ2-3 TRBV5-4 NA TGTGCCAGCAGCCTTCAGGATGGCACAGATACGCAGTATTTT CASSLQDGTDTQYF
13 NA TRBJ1-6 TRBV30 NA TGTGCCTGGAGGGGCAGGGACAATTCACCCCTCCACTTT CAWRGRDNSPLHF
14 NA TRBJ1-3 TRBV9 NA TGTGCCAGCAGCGTAAGAGGCTCTGGAAACACCATATATTTT CASSVRGSGNTIYF
16 NA TRBJ1-2 TRBV19 TRBD1 TGTGCCAGTAGTATGTCCGGGACAGGGGATTTGTATGGCTACACCTTC CASSMSGTGDLYGYTF
14 NA TRBJ1-5 TRBV19 TRBD1 TGTGCCAGTAGACAGGACAGGGAGAATCAGCCCCAGCATTTT CASRQDRENQPQHF
15 NA TRBJ2-2 TRBV7-3 TRBD1 TGTGCCAGCAGCCAGCAGGGGGCGTTCACCGGGGAGCTGTTTTTT CASSQQGAFTGELFF
15 NA TRBJ2-3 TRBV10-2 NA TGCGCCAGCAGTGATAAGGGGGGCGGAACAGATACGCAGTATTTT CASSDKGGGTDTQYF
18 NA TRBJ1-5 TRBV21-1 NA TGTGCCAGCAGCAAATCGGACAGGGGGCTTTCCGGCAATCAGCCCCAGCATTTT CASSKSDRGLSGNQPQHF
15 NA TRBJ2-1 TRBV5-1 TRBD2 TGCGCCAGCAGCCGTAGCGGGAGTGGTCAGGATGAGCAGTTCTTC CASSRSGSGQDEQFF
16 once TRBJ2-2 TRBV6-5 TRBD1 TGTGCCAGCAGTTCGTTCGGGACAGGGGACACCGGGGAGCTGTTTTTT CASSSFGTGDTGELFF
14 NA TRBJ2-6 TRBV7-3 NA TGTGCCAGCAGCTCTAACTCTGGGGCCAACGTCCTGACTTTC CASSSNSGANVLTF